This T cell receptor beta chain is drawn from a study of blood T cells in healthy people across ages. Germline V gives CDR1 SEHNR, CDR2 FQNEAQ (reference sequence). The CDR3 covers 16 residues. Investigators took ten milliliters of peripheral blood from every donor. Each sample had at least 6 million PBMCs isolated. This clonotype was found a few times. Its antigen is as yet unknown. Together with a sample-barcoded 5' primer, a J-beta primer mix was included in a second PCR lasting 7 to 11 cycles. Template switching added a 12-random-nucleotide identifier to every cDNA molecule. TCRdb ran MiXCR on the 5' RACE reads and lists one entry per CDR3 protein. Found here are around 1.5 million distinct CDR3 sequences, roughly 40% of them singletons; the top ten hold roughly 8.2%. Points from the study as a whole: Per million T cells, TCR beta diversity dropped about linearly as age rose.

This sequence joins TRBV7-9 and TRBJ2-1; D is perhaps TRBD1 or TRBD2 (5 bases each). The assigned J gene may be wrong: the sequence end matches TRBJ2-7 better. This TCR derives from a woman younger than 30 in good health. Source material: blood. The CDR3 region is CASSALSFGTYNEQYF. The CDR3 DNA is TGTGCCAGCAGCGCCTTAAGCTTTGGGACCTACAATGAGCAGTACTTC.